Listed below are T cell receptor beta chains from one sample, sequenced in a study of Ad26.COV2.S vaccination and SARS-CoV-2 variants. Only in-frame clones appear in the TCRdb table, and some are missing; sequencing was by immunoSEQ multiplex PCR. The table shows 350,000 to 500,000 clones, with approximately 92% occurring only once. The sequences come from peripheral blood, collected in a trial of Ad26.COV2.S vaccine versus placebo. The receptors were sampled from a person aged 18-60 years who received the Ad26.COV2.S COVID-19 vaccine or a placebo. Both conserved end residues are part of each CDR3.

>TRBJ2-1|TRBV14
CASSELAVAYNEQFF
>TRBJ1-1|TRBV11-3
CASSLLDRVGWMGTEAFF
>TRBJ2-1|TRBV6-5
CASSYGARSYNEQFF
>TRBJ1-2|TRBV19
CASSTRTGDRGYTF
>TRBJ2-7|TRBV4-3
CASSQDGGRVDEQYF
>TRBJ1-6|TRBV6-6
CASSYGQGNSPLHF
>TRBJ2-7|TRBV5-1
CASSLGTSGPYEQYF
>TRBJ2-1|TRBV4-3
CASSQDGLAHNEQFF
>TRBJ2-7|TRBV7-9
CASSLVGTGSDEQYF
>TRBJ2-3|TRBV30
CAWTGRSARWADTQYF
>TRBJ2-1|TRBV30
CAWSRDGNNEQFF
>TRBJ2-7|TRBV7-9
CASSLTGTSVISYEQYF
>TRBJ2-5|TRBV10-3
CAIRDGQETQYF
>TRBJ2-5|TRBV6-6
CASSSGITQETQYF
>TRBJ2-5|TRBV9
CASSVTDHNQETQYF
>TRBJ2-7|TRBV2
CASTEVGLANSYEQYF
>TRBJ2-7|TRBV4-1
CASSPNGVGAAASYEQYF
>TRBJ1-6|TRBV27
CASRTGVTYNSPLHF
>TRBJ2-5|TRBV9
CASSVDGRETQYF
>TRBJ2-7|TRBV7-6
CASSLAPASGLLYEQYF
>TRBJ2-1|TRBV12-5
CASGFPADNNEQFF
>TRBJ2-5|TRBV18
CASSPGTNLRETQYF
>TRBJ2-7|TRBV29-1
CSAENQGALGQYF
>TRBJ1-6|TRBV15
CATSRARLNSPLHF
>TRBJ2-1|TRBV29-1
CSVVEGEQFF